The present T cell receptor beta chain was sequenced within a study of shared clonotypes between healthy human individuals. V was pared by 5 bases and J by 1 base, with 15 bases between. Germline loops: CDR1 KGHSH, CDR2 LQKENI. CDR3 length: 15 amino acids. This clone was seen once. Samples left unsorted employed about 100 million PBMCs for genomic DNA. An assay was performed, and its level was deep. Ten immunoSEQ deep assay plates were used by the authors to sequence unsorted PBMC DNA. Sequenced by immunoSEQ multiplex PCR; TCRdb stores in-frame clones only, minus some. The repertoire consists of around 510,000 clones, with roughly 79% occurring once and the leading ten covering approximately 12%.

The TCR originated in a middle-aged woman in good health. Some clones in this sample may be carry-over from other donors' samples. The chain couples TRBV18 to TRBJ2-7, with TRBD2 as a possible D gene (5 bases). Sequencing input: PBMCs. DNA of the CDR3: TGTGCCAGCTCAGTCGGGATCACGAATTCCTACGAGCAGTACTTC. Protein sequence: CASSVGITNSYEQYF. The whole variable domain, remainder taken from reference TRBV18 and TRBJ2-7, is NAGVMQNPRHLVRRRGQEARLRCSPMKGHSHVYWYRQLPEEGLKFMVYLQKENIIDESGMPKERFSAEFPKEGPSILRIQQVVRGDSAAYFCASSVGITNSYEQYFGPGTRLTVT.